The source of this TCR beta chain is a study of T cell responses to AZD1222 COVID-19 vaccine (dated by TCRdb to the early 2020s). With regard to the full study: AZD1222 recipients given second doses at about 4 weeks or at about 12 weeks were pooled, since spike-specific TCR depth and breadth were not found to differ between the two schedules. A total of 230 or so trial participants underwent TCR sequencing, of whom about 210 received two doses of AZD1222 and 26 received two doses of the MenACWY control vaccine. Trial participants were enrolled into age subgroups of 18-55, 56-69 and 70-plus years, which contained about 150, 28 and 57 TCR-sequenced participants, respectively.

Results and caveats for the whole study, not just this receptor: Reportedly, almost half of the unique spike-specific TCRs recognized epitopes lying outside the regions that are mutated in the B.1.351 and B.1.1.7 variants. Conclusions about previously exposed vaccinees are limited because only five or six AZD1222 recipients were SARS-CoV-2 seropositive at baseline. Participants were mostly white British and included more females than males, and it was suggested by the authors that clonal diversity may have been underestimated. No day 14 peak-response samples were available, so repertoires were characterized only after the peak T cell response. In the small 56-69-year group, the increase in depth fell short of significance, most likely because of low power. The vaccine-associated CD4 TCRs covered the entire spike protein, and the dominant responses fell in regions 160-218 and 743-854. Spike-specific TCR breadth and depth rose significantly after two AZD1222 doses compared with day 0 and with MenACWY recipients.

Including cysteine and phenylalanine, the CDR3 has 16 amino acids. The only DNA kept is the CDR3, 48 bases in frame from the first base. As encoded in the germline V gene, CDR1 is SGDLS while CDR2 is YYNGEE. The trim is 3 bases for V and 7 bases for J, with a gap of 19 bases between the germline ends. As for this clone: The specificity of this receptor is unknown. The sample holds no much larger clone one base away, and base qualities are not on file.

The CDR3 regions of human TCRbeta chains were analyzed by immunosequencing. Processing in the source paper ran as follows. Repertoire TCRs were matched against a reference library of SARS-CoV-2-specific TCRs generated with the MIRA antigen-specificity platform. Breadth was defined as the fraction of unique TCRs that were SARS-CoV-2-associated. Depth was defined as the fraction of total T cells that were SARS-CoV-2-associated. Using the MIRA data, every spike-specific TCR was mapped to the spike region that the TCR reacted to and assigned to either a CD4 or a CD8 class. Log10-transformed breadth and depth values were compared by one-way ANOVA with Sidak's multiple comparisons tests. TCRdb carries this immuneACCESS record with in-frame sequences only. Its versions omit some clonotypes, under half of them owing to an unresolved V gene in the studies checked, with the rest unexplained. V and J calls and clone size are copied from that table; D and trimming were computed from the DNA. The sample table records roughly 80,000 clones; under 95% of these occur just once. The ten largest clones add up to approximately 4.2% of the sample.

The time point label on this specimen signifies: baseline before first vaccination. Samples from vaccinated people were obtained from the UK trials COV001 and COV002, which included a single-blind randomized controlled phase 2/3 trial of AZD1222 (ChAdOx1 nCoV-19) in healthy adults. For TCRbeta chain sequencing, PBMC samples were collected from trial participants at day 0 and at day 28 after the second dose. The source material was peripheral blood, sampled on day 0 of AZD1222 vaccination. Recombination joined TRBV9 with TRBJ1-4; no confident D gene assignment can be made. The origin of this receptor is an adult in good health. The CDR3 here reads CASSEAGGSASEKLFF. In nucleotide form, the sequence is TGTGCCAGCAGCGAGGCCGGCGGGTCAGCATCTGAAAAACTGTTTTTT. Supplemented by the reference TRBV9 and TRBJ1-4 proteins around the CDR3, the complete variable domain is DSGVTQTPKHLITATGQRVTLRCSPRSGDLSVYWYQQSLDQGLQFLIQYYNGEERAKGNILERFSAQQFPDLHSELNLSSLELGDSALYFCASSEAGGSASEKLFFGSGTQLSVL.